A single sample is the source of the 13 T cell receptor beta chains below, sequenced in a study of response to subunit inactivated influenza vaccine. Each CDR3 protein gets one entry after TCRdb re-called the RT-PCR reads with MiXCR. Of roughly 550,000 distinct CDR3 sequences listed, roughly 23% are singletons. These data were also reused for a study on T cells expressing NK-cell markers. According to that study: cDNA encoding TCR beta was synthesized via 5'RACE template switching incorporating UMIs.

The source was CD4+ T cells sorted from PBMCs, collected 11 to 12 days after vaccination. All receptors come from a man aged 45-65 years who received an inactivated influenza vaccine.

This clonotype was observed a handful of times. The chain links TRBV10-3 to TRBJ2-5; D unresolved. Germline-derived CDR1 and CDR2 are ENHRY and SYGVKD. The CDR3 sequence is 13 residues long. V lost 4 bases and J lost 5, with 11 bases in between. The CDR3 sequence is CAISAASEETQYF. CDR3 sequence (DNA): TGTGCCATCAGTGCAGCCAGCGAGGAGACCCAGTACTTC.

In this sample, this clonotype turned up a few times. DNA for the CDR3: TGTGCCAGCAGCCCCCAGACTAGGCCCGGGGAGCTGTTTTTT. Its protein product is CASSPQTRPGELFF. This chain uses TRBV5-6 with TRBJ2-2, with a tentative D call TRBD2 (6 bases). V gave up 4 bases and J gave up 6 bases, with 13 bases separating them. This CDR3 has 14 residues. The V gene's germline CDR1 is SGHDT and CDR2 YYEEEE.

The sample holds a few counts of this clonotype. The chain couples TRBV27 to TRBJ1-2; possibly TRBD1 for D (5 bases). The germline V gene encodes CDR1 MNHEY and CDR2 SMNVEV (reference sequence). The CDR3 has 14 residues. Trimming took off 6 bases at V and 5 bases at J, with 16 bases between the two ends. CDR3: CASSLRWGGYGYTF. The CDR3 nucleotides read TGTGCCAGCAGCTTGAGGTGGGGCGGGTATGGCTACACCTTC.

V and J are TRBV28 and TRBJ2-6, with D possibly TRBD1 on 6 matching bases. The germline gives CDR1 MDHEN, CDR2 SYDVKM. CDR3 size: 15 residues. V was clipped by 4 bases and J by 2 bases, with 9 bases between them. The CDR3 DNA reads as TGTGCCAGCAGTTCACGGGACACTGGGGCCAACGTCCTGACTTTC. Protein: CASSSRDTGANVLTF.

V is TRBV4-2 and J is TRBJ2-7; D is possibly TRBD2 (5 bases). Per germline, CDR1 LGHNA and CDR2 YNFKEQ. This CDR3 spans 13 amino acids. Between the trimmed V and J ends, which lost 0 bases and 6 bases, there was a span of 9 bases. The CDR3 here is CASSQETEGEQYF. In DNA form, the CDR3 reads TGTGCCAGCAGCCAAGAAACAGAGGGCGAGCAGTACTTC.

CDR3 DNA: TGCAGTGCTGGGAACAGGGTTGATTCACCCCTCCACTTT. This sequence encodes CSAGNRVDSPLHF. This rearrangement joins TRBV20-1 to TRBJ1-6; a weak D match, TRBD1 (6 bases). V lost 5 bases and J lost 8, with 13 bases in between. Germline V gives CDR1 DFQATT, CDR2 SNEGSKA (reference sequence). The CDR3 runs to 13 residues.

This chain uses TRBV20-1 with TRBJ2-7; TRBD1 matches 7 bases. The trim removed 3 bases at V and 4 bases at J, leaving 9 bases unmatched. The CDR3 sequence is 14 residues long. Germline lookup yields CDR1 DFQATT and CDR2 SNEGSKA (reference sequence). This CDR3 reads CSASLSDRLYEQYF. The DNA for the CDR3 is TGCAGTGCTAGTCTTTCGGACAGGTTGTACGAGCAGTACTTC.

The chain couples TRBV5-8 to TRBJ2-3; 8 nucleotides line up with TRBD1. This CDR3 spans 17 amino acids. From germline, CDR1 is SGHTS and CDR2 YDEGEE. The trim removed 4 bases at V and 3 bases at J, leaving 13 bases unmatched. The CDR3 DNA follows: TGTGCCAGCAGCCGGATCTCGACAGGGGCAGTAACAGATACGCAGTATTTT. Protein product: CASSRISTGAVTDTQYF.

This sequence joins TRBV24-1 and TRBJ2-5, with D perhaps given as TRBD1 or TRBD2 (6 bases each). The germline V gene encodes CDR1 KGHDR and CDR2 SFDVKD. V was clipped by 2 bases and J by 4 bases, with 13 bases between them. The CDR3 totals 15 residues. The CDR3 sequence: CATSDSRGRGETQYF. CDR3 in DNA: TGTGCCACCAGTGATTCCCGGGGGCGCGGAGAGACCCAGTACTTC.

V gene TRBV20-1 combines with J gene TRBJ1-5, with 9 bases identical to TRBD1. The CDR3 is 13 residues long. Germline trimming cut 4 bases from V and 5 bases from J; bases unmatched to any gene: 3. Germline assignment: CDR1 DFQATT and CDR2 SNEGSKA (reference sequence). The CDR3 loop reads CSAKRTGDQPQHF. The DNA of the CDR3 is TGCAGTGCTAAACGGACAGGGGATCAGCCCCAGCATTTT.

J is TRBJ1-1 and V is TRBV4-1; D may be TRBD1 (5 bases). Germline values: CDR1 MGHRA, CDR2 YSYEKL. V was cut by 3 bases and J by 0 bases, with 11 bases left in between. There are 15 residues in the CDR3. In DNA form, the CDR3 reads TGCGCCAGCAGCCAGGGGGACTATTTGAACACTGAAGCTTTCTTT. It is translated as CASSQGDYLNTEAFF.

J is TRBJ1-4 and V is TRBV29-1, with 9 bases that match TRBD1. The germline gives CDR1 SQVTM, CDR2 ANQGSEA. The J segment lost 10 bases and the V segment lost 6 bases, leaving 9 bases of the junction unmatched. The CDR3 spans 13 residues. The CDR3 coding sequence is TGCAGCGTCAATACAGGGGGCGATGGAAAACTGTTTTTT. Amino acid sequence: CSVNTGGDGKLFF.

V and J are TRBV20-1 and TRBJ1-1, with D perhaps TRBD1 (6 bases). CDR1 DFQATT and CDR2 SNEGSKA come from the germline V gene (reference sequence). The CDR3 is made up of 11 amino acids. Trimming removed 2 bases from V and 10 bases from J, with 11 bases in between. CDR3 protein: CSARSRGVAFF. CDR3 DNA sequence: TGCAGTGCTAGAAGCAGGGGTGTAGCTTTCTTT.